The 7 T cell receptor beta chains below were found in one sample sequenced in a study of blood T cell repertoires in COVID-19 (dated by TCRdb to about 2020). Receptor amplification or capture employed the immunoSEQ multiplex PCR assay. As stored in TCRdb, this immuneACCESS dataset retains in-frame rearrangements with V and J assigned. A fraction of the clones does not appear; measured against another copy, unresolved V genes explain less than half of the discrepancy, and the remainder lacks a known reason. Recorded for this sample are roughly 150,000 clones; approximately 86% of them occurred a single time. The ten largest clones capture just over 2.5% of the sample. Material for sequencing was peripheral blood. The receptors come from a woman older than 75 with COVID-19, enrolled during active disease.

In this sample, this clone turned up once. The rearrangement uses TRBV15 and TRBJ2-2; the match to TRBD1 covers 11 bases. The germline V gene has CDR1 LNHNV and CDR2 YYDKDF (reference sequence). The CDR3 totals 16 residues. Losses at the gene ends were 6 bases for V and 4 bases for J; bases not matched to a gene: 7. The CDR3 region is CATRAGQGVFTGELFF. The DNA for the CDR3 is TGTGCCACCAGGGCGGGACAGGGGGTTTTCACCGGGGAGCTGTTTTTT.

CDR3 amino acids: CASSSSGGQETQYF. DNA of the CDR3: TGTGCCAGCAGTTCTAGCGGGGGCCAAGAGACCCAGTACTTC. The rearrangement uses TRBV28 and TRBJ2-5, with 10 bases lining up with TRBD2. The germline gives CDR1 MDHEN, CDR2 SYDVKM. Trimming at V came to 4 bases and at J to 1 base, leaving 0 bases not matched to a gene. The CDR3 runs to 14 residues.

V and J are TRBV18 and TRBJ2-2, with 7 bases lining up with TRBD1. This CDR3 has 15 residues. Germline V CDR1 and CDR2: KGHSH, LQKENI. The V and J ends lost 3 bases and 0 bases, in that order; junction bases with no gene match: 1. Here the CDR3 reads CASSPGQSNTGELFF. CDR3 coding DNA: TGTGCCAGCTCACCGGGACAGTCGAACACCGGGGAGCTGTTTTTT.

The rearrangement uses TRBV6-2 or TRBV6-3 and TRBJ1-3; D unresolved. The CDR3 consists of 13 residues. CDR1 is MNHEY, CDR2 SVGEGT, per germline. V was shortened by 4 bases and J by 1 base, with 5 bases between the two germline ends. CDR3 coding DNA: TGTGCCAGCAGTTGGGCGTCTGGAAACACCATATATTTT. Its translation is CASSWASGNTIYF.

The V gene is TRBV19, the J gene TRBJ2-1; 11 bases fit TRBD1. The CDR3 contains 15 residues. J was trimmed by 8 bases and V by 4 bases; bases with no gene match: 7. CDR1 LNHDA and CDR2 SQIVND come from the germline V gene (reference sequence). This chain's CDR3 is CASSTGTGGYYEQFF. The CDR3 DNA reads TGTGCCAGTAGTACCGGGACAGGGGGGTACTATGAGCAGTTCTTC.

This clone was seen just once. This chain joins TRBV6-5 and TRBJ2-1; 7 nucleotides match TRBD2. Germline CDR1 MNHEY, CDR2 SVGAGI. The CDR3 is made up of 14 amino acids. The CDR3 bases are TGTGCAGTTGGGAATAACTTGCGGGAGAGCGCGCAGTTCTTC. Translating it yields CAVGNNLRESAQFF.

The chain has TRBV13 and TRBJ1-1; no clear D gene. Per germline, CDR1 PRHDT and CDR2 FYEKMQ (reference sequence). Between the trimmed V and J ends, which lost 1 base and 0 bases, there was a span of 9 bases. The CDR3 loop spans 15 amino acids. The CDR3 loop reads CASSLALPLNTEAFF. CDR3 DNA: TGTGCCAGCAGCTTAGCCCTACCCCTGAACACTGAAGCTTTCTTT.